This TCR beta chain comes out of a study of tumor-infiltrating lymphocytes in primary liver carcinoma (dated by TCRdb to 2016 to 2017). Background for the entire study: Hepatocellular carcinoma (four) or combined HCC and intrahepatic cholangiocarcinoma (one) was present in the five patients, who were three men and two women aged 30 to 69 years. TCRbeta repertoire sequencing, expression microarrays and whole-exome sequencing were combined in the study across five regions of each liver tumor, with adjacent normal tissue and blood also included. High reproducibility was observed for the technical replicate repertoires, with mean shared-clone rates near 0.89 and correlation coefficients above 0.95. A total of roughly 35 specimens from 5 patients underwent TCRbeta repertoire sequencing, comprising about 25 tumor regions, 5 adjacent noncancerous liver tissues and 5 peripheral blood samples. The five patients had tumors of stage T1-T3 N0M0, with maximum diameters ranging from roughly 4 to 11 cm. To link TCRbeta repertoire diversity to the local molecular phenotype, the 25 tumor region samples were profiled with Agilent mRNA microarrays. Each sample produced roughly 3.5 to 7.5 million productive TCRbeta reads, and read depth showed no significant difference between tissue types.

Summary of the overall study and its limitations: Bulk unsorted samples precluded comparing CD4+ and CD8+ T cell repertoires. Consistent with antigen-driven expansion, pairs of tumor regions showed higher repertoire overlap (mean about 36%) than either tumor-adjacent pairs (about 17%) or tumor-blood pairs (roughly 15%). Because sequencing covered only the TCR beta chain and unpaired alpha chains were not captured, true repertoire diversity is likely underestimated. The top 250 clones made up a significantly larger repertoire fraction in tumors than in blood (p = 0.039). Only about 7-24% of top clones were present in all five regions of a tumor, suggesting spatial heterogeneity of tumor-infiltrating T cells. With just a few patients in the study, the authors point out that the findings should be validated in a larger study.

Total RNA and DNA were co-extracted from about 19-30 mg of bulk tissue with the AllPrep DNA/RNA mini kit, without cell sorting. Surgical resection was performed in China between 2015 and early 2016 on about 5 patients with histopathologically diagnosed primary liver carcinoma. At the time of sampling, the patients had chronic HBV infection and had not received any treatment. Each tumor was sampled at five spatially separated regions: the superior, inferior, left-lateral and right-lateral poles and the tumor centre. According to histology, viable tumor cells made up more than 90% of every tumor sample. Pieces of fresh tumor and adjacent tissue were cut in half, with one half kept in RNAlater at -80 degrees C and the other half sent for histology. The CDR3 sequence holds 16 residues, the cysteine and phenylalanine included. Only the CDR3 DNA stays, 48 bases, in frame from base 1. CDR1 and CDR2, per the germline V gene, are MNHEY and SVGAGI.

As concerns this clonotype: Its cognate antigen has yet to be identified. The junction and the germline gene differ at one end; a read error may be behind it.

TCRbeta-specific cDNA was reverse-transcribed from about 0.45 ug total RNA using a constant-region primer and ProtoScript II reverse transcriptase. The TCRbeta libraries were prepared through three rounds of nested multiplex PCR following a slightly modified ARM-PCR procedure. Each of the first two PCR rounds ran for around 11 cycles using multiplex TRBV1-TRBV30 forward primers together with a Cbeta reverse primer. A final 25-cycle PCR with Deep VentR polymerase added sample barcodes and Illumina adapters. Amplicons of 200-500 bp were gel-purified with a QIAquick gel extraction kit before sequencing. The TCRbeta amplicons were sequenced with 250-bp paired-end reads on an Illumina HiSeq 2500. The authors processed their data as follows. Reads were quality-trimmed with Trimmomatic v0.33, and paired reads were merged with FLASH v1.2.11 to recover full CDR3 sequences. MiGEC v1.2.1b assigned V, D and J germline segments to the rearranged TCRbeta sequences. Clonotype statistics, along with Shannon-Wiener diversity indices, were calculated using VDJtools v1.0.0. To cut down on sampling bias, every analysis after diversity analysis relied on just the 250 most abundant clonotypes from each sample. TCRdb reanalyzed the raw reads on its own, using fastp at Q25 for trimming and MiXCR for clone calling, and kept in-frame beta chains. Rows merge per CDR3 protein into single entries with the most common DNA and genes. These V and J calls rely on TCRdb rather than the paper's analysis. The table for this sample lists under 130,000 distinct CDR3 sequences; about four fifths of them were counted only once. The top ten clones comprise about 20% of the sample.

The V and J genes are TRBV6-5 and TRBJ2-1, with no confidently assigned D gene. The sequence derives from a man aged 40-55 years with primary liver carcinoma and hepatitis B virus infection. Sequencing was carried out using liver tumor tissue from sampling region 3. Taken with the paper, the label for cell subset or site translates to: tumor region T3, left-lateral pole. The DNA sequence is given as TGTGTCAGCAGCTCACGGGCCCCCCTGGGGTACAATGAGCAGTTCTTC. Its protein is CVSSSRAPLGYNEQFF.